Listed below are T cell receptor beta chains from one sample, sequenced in a study of T cell responses to AZD1222 COVID-19 vaccine. Assay: immunoSEQ multiplex PCR; the TCRdb copy retains only in-frame clones and omits some. The sample contains approximately 160,000 clones, 92% of which appear only once. Sequences were derived from peripheral blood, sampled 28 days after the second AZD1222 dose. Source of these receptors: an adult who received the AZD1222 COVID-19 vaccine. Both conserved end residues are trimmed from each CDR3.

CDR3aa: ASSLAGNTEAF
v_gene: TRBV5-4
j_gene: TRBJ1-1

CDR3aa: ASSSRTSGGGFSYNEQF
v_gene: TRBV9
j_gene: TRBJ2-1

CDR3aa: ASSYGGTVTEAF
v_gene: TRBV6-5
j_gene: TRBJ1-1

CDR3aa: ASTPAGSYNEQF
v_gene: TRBV27
j_gene: TRBJ2-1

CDR3aa: ASSERAGWNEQY
v_gene: TRBV2
j_gene: TRBJ2-7

CDR3aa: ASSLLSGNTIY
v_gene: TRBV5-5
j_gene: TRBJ1-3

CDR3aa: ASRLKHLNEKLF
v_gene: TRBV12-2
j_gene: TRBJ1-4

CDR3aa: ASSYSWDTEAF
v_gene: TRBV6-6
j_gene: TRBJ1-1

CDR3aa: SASPGGNSPLH
v_gene: TRBV20-1
j_gene: TRBJ1-6

CDR3aa: ASSQDGPGYGNTIY
v_gene: TRBV3-1/TRBV3-2
j_gene: TRBJ1-3

CDR3aa: ASSLKGVSYEQY
v_gene: TRBV27
j_gene: TRBJ2-7

CDR3aa: ASRGGLSLFCGYT
v_gene: TRBV10-2
j_gene: TRBJ1-2

CDR3aa: ASSKDGNSPLH
v_gene: TRBV19
j_gene: TRBJ1-6

CDR3aa: ASSYSGYTEAF
v_gene: TRBV6-5
j_gene: TRBJ1-1

CDR3aa: ASSPQGGGQPQH
v_gene: TRBV18
j_gene: TRBJ1-5

CDR3aa: ASSSLGATGYEQY
v_gene: TRBV5-1
j_gene: TRBJ2-7

CDR3aa: ASSHRGETQY
v_gene: TRBV3-1/TRBV3-2
j_gene: TRBJ2-5

CDR3aa: ASSFRDRTNYGYT
v_gene: TRBV5-5
j_gene: TRBJ1-2

CDR3aa: ASSVGNSSYEQY
v_gene: TRBV9
j_gene: TRBJ2-7

CDR3aa: ASISYGGGYT
v_gene: TRBV25-1
j_gene: TRBJ1-2

CDR3aa: ASSPSSDGAQY
v_gene: TRBV9
j_gene: TRBJ2-5

CDR3aa: ASSIDRGGSNQPQH
v_gene: TRBV19
j_gene: TRBJ1-5

CDR3aa: ASSLGKGGTEAF
v_gene: TRBV7-7
j_gene: TRBJ1-1

CDR3aa: ASSLNRVGYGYT
v_gene: TRBV7-2
j_gene: TRBJ1-2

CDR3aa: ASSLAELGWAF
v_gene: TRBV7-9
j_gene: TRBJ1-1

CDR3aa: ASSLVPSGSSYNEQF
v_gene: TRBV5-6
j_gene: TRBJ2-1

CDR3aa: ASSLAPAGPGELF
v_gene: TRBV5-1
j_gene: TRBJ2-2

CDR3aa: SVVWGGRKELF
v_gene: TRBV29-1
j_gene: TRBJ1-4

CDR3aa: ASSLAGTVNTEAF
v_gene: TRBV7-2
j_gene: TRBJ1-1

CDR3aa: ASSPMALNTEAF
v_gene: TRBV11-1
j_gene: TRBJ1-1

CDR3aa: ASSLAIRPVNQPQH
v_gene: TRBV5-5
j_gene: TRBJ1-5

CDR3aa: ASSLGGPTGELF
v_gene: TRBV7-9
j_gene: TRBJ2-2

CDR3aa: ASSPWTPPTQY
v_gene: TRBV11-2
j_gene: TRBJ2-3

CDR3aa: AISEKGSSYEQY
v_gene: TRBV10-3
j_gene: TRBJ2-7

CDR3aa: ASSKGHSQSSYNEQF
v_gene: TRBV21-1
j_gene: TRBJ2-1

CDR3aa: ASSLDRGTDTQY
v_gene: TRBV5-5
j_gene: TRBJ2-3

CDR3aa: ASSSSRQAYVGYT
v_gene: TRBV5-1
j_gene: TRBJ1-2